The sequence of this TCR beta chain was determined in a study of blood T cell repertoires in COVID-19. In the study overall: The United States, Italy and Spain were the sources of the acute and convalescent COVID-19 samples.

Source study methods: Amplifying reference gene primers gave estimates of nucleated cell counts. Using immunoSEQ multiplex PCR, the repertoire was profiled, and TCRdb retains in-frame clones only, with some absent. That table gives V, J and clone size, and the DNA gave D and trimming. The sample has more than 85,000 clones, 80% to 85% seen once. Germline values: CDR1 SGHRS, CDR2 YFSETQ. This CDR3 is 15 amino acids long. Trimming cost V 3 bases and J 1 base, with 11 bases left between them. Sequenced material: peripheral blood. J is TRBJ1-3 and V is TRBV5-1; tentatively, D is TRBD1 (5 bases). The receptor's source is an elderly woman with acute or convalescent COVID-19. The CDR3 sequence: CASSSDTASGNTIYF. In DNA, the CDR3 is TGCGCCAGCAGCTCGGACACAGCTTCTGGAAACACCATATATTTT.